This entry lists 28 T cell receptor beta chains sequenced from one sample in a study of shared clonotypes between healthy human individuals. Assay used: immunoSEQ multiplex PCR; TCRdb lists only in-frame clones, some missing. The sample records approximately 710,000 clones, 90% being singletons. The specimen sequenced was memory CD8+ T cells from PBMCs. Indicated subset: CD45RO+ cells pooled with CCR7-negative TemRA cells. These receptors were obtained from a man aged 18-30 years in good health. Some clones in this sample may be carry-over from other donors' samples.

The chain joins TRBV29-1 to TRBJ2-7; maybe TRBD2 (5 bases). The germline CDR1 and CDR2 sequences are SQVTM and ANQGSEA. The length of the CDR3 is 12 residues. V shed 7 bases and J shed 6 bases, with 16 bases lying between them. DNA for the CDR3: TGCAGCGCGGAGAAAAATAGCGCCGAGCAGTACTTC. Translating it yields CSAEKNSAEQYF.

The V call is TRBV30, the J call TRBJ2-1; 10 positions match TRBD2. This CDR3 region has 16 residues. In germline, CDR1 is GTSNPN, CDR2 SVGIG (reference sequence). Losses at the gene ends were 2 bases for V and 3 bases for J; bases not matched to a gene: 7. CDR3 loop: CAWSPPGLANYNEQFF. For the CDR3, the DNA is TGTGCCTGGAGTCCACCGGGACTAGCGAACTACAATGAGCAGTTCTTC. Variable domain in full (rest from reference TRBV30 and TRBJ2-1): SQTIHQWPATLVQPVGSPLSLECTVEGTSNPNLYWYRQAAGRGLQLLFYSVGIGQISSEVPQNLSASRPQDRQFILSSKKLLLSDSGFYLCAWSPPGLANYNEQFFGPGTRLTVL.

This sequence joins TRBV6-1 and TRBJ2-7; the D is unclear. The CDR3 runs 16 residues. Trimming took 1 base from V and 0 from J, leaving 13 bases between them. Germline lookup yields CDR1 MNHNS and CDR2 SASEGT. CDR3 in amino acids: CASSEEIGQYSYEQYF. CDR3 in DNA: TGTGCCAGCAGTGAAGAAATAGGCCAATACTCCTACGAGCAGTACTTC.

The genes are TRBV19 and TRBJ2-1, with unresolved D. CDR1 is LNHDA and CDR2 is SQIVND in the germline V gene (reference sequence). The CDR3 length is 14 residues. V shed 0 bases and J shed 8 bases, with 11 bases lying between them. In DNA, the CDR3 is TGTGCCAGTAGTATAGATTCACGGGTCCATGAGCAGTTCTTC. Translated: CASSIDSRVHEQFF.

V and J are TRBV2 and TRBJ1-1; TRBD1 is a possible D gene (5 bases). Trimming took off 8 bases at V and 5 bases at J, with 15 bases between the two ends. CDR1 and CDR2 (germline): SNHLY, FYNNEI. The CDR3 is 13 residues long. The CDR3 DNA sequence: TGTGCCAGCGGGGGTAATCGGAAAACTGAAGCTTTCTTT. Amino acid sequence: CASGGNRKTEAFF. Full variable domain (outside the CDR3, taken from reference TRBV2 and TRBJ1-1): EPEVTQTPSHQVTQMGQEVILRCVPISNHLYFYWYRQILGQKVEFLVSFYNNEISEKSEIFDDQFSVERPDGSNFTLKIRSTKLEDSAMYFCASGGNRKTEAFFGQGTRLTVV.

This rearrangement joins TRBV7-3 to TRBJ2-7, with 9 nucleotides matching TRBD1. Germline V gene sequence: CDR1 SGHTA, CDR2 FQGTGA. There are 14 residues in the CDR3. Unmatched junction bases numbered 4, after V lost 2 bases and J lost 5 bases. In DNA, the CDR3 is TGTGCCAGCAGCTTAGGGACAGGGATTAACGAGCAGTACTTC. Translated: CASSLGTGINEQYF.

V is TRBV27 and J is TRBJ2-7; TRBD1 aligns across 9 bases. CDR3 length: 16 amino acids. V lost 1 base, J lost 3 bases, and 7 bases stayed unmatched. CDR1 MNHEY and CDR2 SMNVEV come from the germline V gene (reference sequence). The chain's CDR3 is CASSLWRDRAGYEQYF. The CDR3 DNA reads TGTGCCAGCAGTTTATGGCGGGACAGGGCGGGCTACGAGCAGTACTTC.

The gene calls are TRBV19 and TRBJ2-2, with 8 bases fitting TRBD2. Germline values: CDR1 LNHDA, CDR2 SQIVND (reference sequence). This CDR3 is 16 amino acids long. With V trimmed by 7 bases and J by 3 bases, 10 bases remained unmatched. In DNA form, the CDR3 reads TGTGCCAGTACCCCAAGGACTAGCCGGGACACCGGGGAGCTGTTTTTT. Its translation: CASTPRTSRDTGELFF.

This chain joins TRBV7-9 and TRBJ2-7, with 10 positions matching TRBD1. J lost 7 bases, V lost 5 bases, and 17 bases had no gene match. Looked up from germline, CDR1 is SEHNR and CDR2 is FQNEAQ (reference sequence). This CDR3 spans 17 amino acids. Here the CDR3 DNA reads TGTGCCAGCAGCGTCCTAATACGGGACAGGGGTTTAGGGGAGCAGTACTTC. Residues: CASSVLIRDRGLGEQYF.

In its sample, this clone was seen once. This CDR3 is also generated by other DNA sequences in the sample. The chain uses TRBV28 and TRBJ2-1; D is uncertain. The germline CDR1 and CDR2 sequences are MDHEN and SYDVKM. V gave up 5 bases and J gave up 4 bases, with 9 bases separating them. The CDR3 contains 13 residues. The CDR3: CASSPTRYNEQFF. In DNA, the CDR3 is TGTGCCAGCAGTCCCACCCGGTACAATGAGCAGTTCTTC.

This clone appeared once. The CDR3 sequence: CSVEGRETYEQYF. In DNA, the CDR3 is TGCAGCGTTGAAGGGCGGGAAACCTACGAGCAGTACTTC. The gene calls are TRBV29-1 and TRBJ2-7, with D possibly being TRBD2 (6 bases). Germline CDR1 and CDR2: SQVTM and ANQGSEA. V shed 1 base and J shed 2 bases, with 9 bases lying between them. This CDR3 is built from 13 residues.

The CDR3: CAISEGGRRNEQYF. The CDR3 bases are TGTGCCATCAGTGAGGGGGGCCGGAGGAACGAGCAGTACTTC. The V gene is TRBV10-3, the J gene TRBJ2-7; D is possibly TRBD1 (6 bases). In germline, CDR1 is ENHRY, CDR2 SYGVKD. V gave up 2 bases and J gave up 5 bases, with 13 bases separating them. There are 14 residues in the CDR3.

Comment on this clone: Its ends do not fully match the called genes, so a read error is possible. This chain joins TRBV28 and TRBJ2-7, with 8 bases that match TRBD2. Germline values: CDR1 MDHEN, CDR2 SYDVKM. The CDR3 runs 13 residues. The DNA of the CDR3 is TGTGCCATCAGTCCGGGGGGGACCTACGAGCAGTACTTC. Amino acids: CAISPGGTYEQYF. The full variable domain, with the rest looked up from reference TRBV28 and TRBJ2-7, is DVKVTQSSRYLVKRTGEKVFLECVQDMDHENMFWYRQDPGLGLRLIYFSYDVKMKEKGDIPEGYSVSREKKERFSLILESASTNQTSMYLCAISPGGTYEQYFGPGTRLTVT.

The rearrangement links TRBV19 to TRBJ2-7, with TRBD1 matching 9 bases. This CDR3 is built from 15 residues. Germline CDR1 LNHDA, CDR2 SQIVND (reference sequence). With 3 bases clipped from V and 4 bases from J, the junction kept 7 bases outside the gene matches. The CDR3 reads CASSISGTGRYEQYF. The CDR3 nucleotides read TGTGCCAGTAGTATTTCCGGGACAGGGAGGTACGAGCAGTACTTC.

This chain joins TRBV6-5 and TRBJ2-7; D not resolved. Looked up from germline, CDR1 is MNHEY and CDR2 is SVGAGI. With 7 bases removed from V and 2 bases from J, the gap between germline ends came to 15 bases. This CDR3 comprises 14 residues. Here the CDR3 DNA reads TGTGCCAGCACAATACACAGTTCGGCCTACGAGCAGTACTTC. This codes for CASTIHSSAYEQYF.

This clone was found a few times. The rearrangement uses TRBV27 and TRBJ2-5; D may be TRBD1 (6 bases). CDR3 length: 15 residues. Germline CDR1 reads MNHEY; CDR2 reads SMNVEV (reference sequence). V lost 5 bases and J 2 bases, leaving 15 bases between the germline ends. Here the CDR3 DNA reads TGTGCCAGCAGTGGGCGTAGACAGGTACAAGAGACCCAGTACTTC. Residues: CASSGRRQVQETQYF.

The chain carries TRBV28 and TRBJ2-7, with TRBD2 as a possible D gene (6 bases). V was cut by 4 bases and J by 6 bases, with 10 bases left in between. The germline CDR1 and CDR2 sequences are MDHEN and SYDVKM. This CDR3 is 12 amino acids long. The CDR3 bases are TGTGCCAGCAGTTCCGGGAGTTTCGAGCAGTACTTC. Translating it yields CASSSGSFEQYF.

The chain employs TRBV7-8 and TRBJ2-7; D might be TRBD2 (5 bases). Germline CDR1 is SGHVS and CDR2 is FQNEAQ. Trimming stripped 1 base from V and 3 bases from J, with 13 bases between. The CDR3 spans 15 residues. The CDR3 region has the DNA TGTGCCAGCAGCTTAGGCCTACTAGTGGGCTACGAGCAGTACTTC. Translating it yields CASSLGLLVGYEQYF.

The J gene is TRBJ1-2, the V gene TRBV28, with TRBD1 matching 7 bases. Germline loops: CDR1 MDHEN, CDR2 SYDVKM. The trim removed 7 bases at V and 5 bases at J, leaving 19 bases unmatched. CDR3 length: 17 amino acids. The CDR3 coding sequence is TGTGCCAGCAAAGACCCCAGGGGGGCGTCATTTTTGTATGGCTACACCTTC. Protein: CASKDPRGASFLYGYTF.

This chain uses TRBV27 with TRBJ2-7, with D tentatively TRBD1 (5 bases). Germline-derived CDR1 and CDR2 are MNHEY and SMNVEV (reference sequence). The V and J ends lost 4 bases and 3 bases respectively, with 13 bases between them. The CDR3 has 14 amino acids. CDR3 loop: CASSSDFTGYEQYF. The CDR3 DNA is TGTGCCAGCAGTTCCGATTTTACAGGCTACGAGCAGTACTTC.

The gene calls are TRBV7-2 and TRBJ2-5; D not resolved. Germline V gene data show CDR1 as SGHTA and CDR2 as FQGNSA. Trimming removed 5 bases from V and 1 base from J, with 5 bases in between. This CDR3 has 12 residues. The CDR3 region has the DNA TGTGCCAGCAGCCCGCGCCAAGAGACCCAGTACTTC. As protein: CASSPRQETQYF.

The chain couples TRBV27 to TRBJ2-7; maybe TRBD1 (5 bases). Trimming pared 7 bases from V and 6 bases from J, leaving 16 bases between. CDR1 and CDR2 from the germline V gene are MNHEY and SMNVEV (reference sequence). The length of the CDR3 is 13 residues. As DNA, the CDR3 is TGTGCCAGCACCTCAGGGTCGTTGGGCGAGCAGTACTTC. It specifies CASTSGSLGEQYF.

J is TRBJ2-1 and V is TRBV9; the match to TRBD2 covers 14 bases. Germline trimming cut 10 bases from V and 8 bases from J; bases unmatched to any gene: 17. The CDR3 is 17 residues long. From germline, CDR1 is SGDLS and CDR2 YYNGEE. The DNA of the CDR3 is TGTGCCCCAAGGTTGACTAGCGGGAGGGAAGGCCACGATGAGCAGTTCTTC. It codes for CAPRLTSGREGHDEQFF.

The genes are TRBV27 and TRBJ2-2; 12 nucleotides match TRBD1. Losses at the gene ends were 4 bases for V and 2 bases for J; bases not matched to a gene: 11. The CDR3 is 19 residues long. Germline loops: CDR1 MNHEY, CDR2 SMNVEV (reference sequence). CDR3 amino acids: CASSSRGTGGGINTGELFF. The CDR3 nucleotides read TGTGCCAGCAGTTCCCGTGGGACAGGGGGCGGAATTAACACCGGGGAGCTGTTTTTT.

The genes are TRBV21-1 and TRBJ2-5; the D call in the table, TRBD2, was not verified against the DNA. TRBV21-1 is shown as a pseudogene. CDR3 length: 15 amino acids. CDR3 amino acids: CASIKAHPCGETQYF. The CDR3 nucleotides read TGTGCCAGCATCAAAGCCCACCCCTGCGGGGAGACCCAGTACTTC.

V and J are TRBV6-5 and TRBJ1-6, with D possibly matching TRBD1 (5 bases). This CDR3 spans 15 amino acids. Germline CDR1 and CDR2: MNHEY and SVGAGI. The ends were cut back, 7 bases at V and 6 bases at J, with 16 bases in the middle. The CDR3 is CASTIGRGLNSPLHF. CDR3 DNA: TGTGCCAGCACTATAGGAAGGGGTCTTAATTCACCCCTCCACTTT.

The genes are TRBV5-4 and TRBJ2-7; 8 bases map to TRBD2. Germline V lookup: CDR1 SGHNT, CDR2 YYREEE (reference sequence). With 4 bases clipped from V and 6 bases from J, the junction kept 6 bases outside the gene matches. The CDR3 is made up of 13 amino acids. The CDR3 reads CASSPGLGGEQYF. The CDR3 DNA is TGTGCCAGCAGCCCGGGACTAGGGGGCGAGCAGTACTTC.

The chain has TRBV10-3 and TRBJ2-2, with 13 nucleotides matching TRBD2. The germline V gene encodes CDR1 ENHRY and CDR2 SYGVKD. Losses at the gene ends were 5 bases for V and 5 bases for J; bases not matched to a gene: 8. This CDR3 comprises 17 residues. The CDR3 nucleotides are TGTGCCATCAGTACTAGGACTAGCGGGAGAGGAACCGGGGAGCTGTTTTTT. Encoded protein: CAISTRTSGRGTGELFF.